These 6 T cell receptor beta chains came from one sample sequenced in a study of blood T cells in healthy people across ages. A second PCR of about 7 to 11 cycles used a sample-barcoded 5' primer and a J-beta primer mix. TCRdb passed the 5' RACE reads through MiXCR, listing each CDR3 protein once. The table has some 670,000 distinct CDR3 sequences, 52% seen once. Sequenced: blood. Every receptor here comes from an elderly woman in good health.

As for this clonotype: It may be a read error: a sequence one base away is much more abundant. The CDR3 here is CASSLTSGYQDTQYF. Here the CDR3 DNA reads TGTGCCAGCAGCTTGACTAGCGGGTACCAAGATACCCAGTACTTC. The genes are TRBV5-4 and TRBJ2-7; TRBD2 matches 9 bases. The CDR3 runs 15 residues. Germline CDR1 and CDR2: SGHNT and YYREEE (reference sequence). V gave up 1 base and J gave up 10 bases; unmatched junction bases: 12.

The chain employs TRBV7-2 and TRBJ2-5; TRBD1 matches 10 bases. CDR3 length equals 15 residues. Germline values: CDR1 SGHTA, CDR2 FQGNSA. The V gene end was trimmed by 6 bases and the J gene end by 4 bases; junction bases not matched to a gene: 8. CDR3 protein: CASSPDRGHSETQYF. The DNA of the CDR3 is TGTGCCAGCAGTCCCGACAGGGGGCATTCAGAGACCCAGTACTTC.

This chain links TRBV20-1 with TRBJ1-1; no definite D call. Trimming cost V 3 bases and J 0 bases, with 11 bases left between them. The length of the CDR3 is 14 residues. CDR1 and CDR2 from the germline V gene are DFQATT and SNEGSKA (reference sequence). The CDR3 spells CSASRARVNTEAFF. The DNA of the CDR3 is TGCAGTGCTAGCCGGGCGAGGGTGAACACTGAAGCTTTCTTT.

V is TRBV30 and J is TRBJ2-1; possibly TRBD2 for D (6 bases). The CDR3 runs to 13 residues. Germline V gene data show CDR1 as GTSNPN and CDR2 as SVGIG (reference sequence). The V and J ends lost 3 bases and 3 bases respectively, with 9 bases between them. The CDR3 nucleotides read TGTGCCTGGAGGCCCGGGAGCTACAATGAGCAGTTCTTC. Translating it yields CAWRPGSYNEQFF.

This chain joins TRBV28 and TRBJ2-3; TRBD2 matches at 7 bases. Germline V gene sequence: CDR1 MDHEN, CDR2 SYDVKM. After removal of 3 bases from V and 2 bases from J, the junction contained 5 bases not matched to a gene. CDR3 length equals 15 residues. CDR3: CASSFWSGTTDTQYF. DNA of the CDR3: TGTGCCAGCAGTTTCTGGAGCGGGACCACAGATACGCAGTATTTT.

The chain recombines TRBV11-2 with TRBJ2-3; D uncertain. Per the germline V gene, CDR1 is SGHAT and CDR2 is FQNNGV. V was shortened by 5 bases and J by 4 bases, with 13 bases between the two germline ends. The CDR3 contains 14 residues. CDR3 sequence: CASSPRPKADTQYF. Here the CDR3 DNA reads TGTGCCAGCAGCCCTAGGCCAAAGGCAGATACGCAGTATTTT.